Following are 5 T cell receptor beta chains from one sample sequenced in a study of T cells in Graves' hyperthyroidism and ophthalmopathy. The CDR3 regions of TCR beta were amplified from RNA transcripts. TCR CDR3 underwent first-round RT-PCR with the HTBI primer set. TCRdb redid the calling of the multiplex PCR reads with MiXCR, one entry per CDR3 protein. The table has some 720,000 distinct CDR3 sequences, 16% seen once. The specimen sequenced was blood. These TCRs come from a man younger than 35 with Graves' hyperthyroidism.

There are many counts of this clonotype. The gene calls are TRBV24-1 and TRBJ1-5; D is uncertain. The germline CDR1 and CDR2 sequences are KGHDR and SFDVKD. CDR3 size: 14 residues. With 5 bases removed from V and 3 bases from J, the gap between germline ends came to 10 bases. The DNA of the CDR3 is TGTGCCACCAGTGTATCGCCGATCAATCAGCCCCAGCATTTT. Encoded protein: CATSVSPINQPQHF.

The table lists this clonotype with many counts. This sequence joins TRBV2 and TRBJ2-1; 10 nucleotides agree with TRBD2. J lost 5 bases, V lost 9 bases, and 7 bases had no gene match. Germline CDR1 reads SNHLY; CDR2 reads FYNNEI. The CDR3 is made up of 14 amino acids. DNA for the CDR3: TGTGCCAGTCTTCTAGCGGGAGCTCACAATGAGCAGTTCTTC. Its protein product is CASLLAGAHNEQFF.

This clonotype was counted ten times or more. The CDR3 nucleotides read TGTGCCAGCAGCCATCCCGGGAGCGGGGAGACCCAGTACTTC. It codes for CASSHPGSGETQYF. This chain joins TRBV3-1 and TRBJ2-5; tentatively, D is TRBD2 (6 bases). The CDR3 is 14 amino acids. The germline V gene encodes CDR1 LGHDT and CDR2 YNNKEL (reference sequence). Trimming removed 3 bases from V and 5 bases from J, with 13 bases in between.

In its sample, this clonotype was seen a few times. The V and J genes are TRBV24-1 and TRBJ2-1; possible D gene TRBD2, 6 bases. This CDR3 has 14 amino acids. CDR1 and CDR2 from the germline V gene are KGHDR and SFDVKD. V was clipped by 7 bases and J by 0 bases, with 9 bases between them. CDR3 sequence reads: CATSRENSYNEQFF. As DNA, the CDR3 is TGTGCCACCAGCCGGGAGAACTCCTACAATGAGCAGTTCTTC.

A note on this clonotype: A much bigger clone sits one base away, suggesting this may be a read error. This chain uses TRBV28 with TRBJ1-4; 10 bases are a match to TRBD1. The CDR3 length is 15 residues. CDR1 and CDR2 from the germline V gene are MDHEN and SYDVKM. CDR3 residues: CANSLGQGANEKLFF. DNA of the CDR3: TGTGCCAACAGTTTAGGACAGGGGGCTAATGAAAAACTGTTTTTT.